What follows describes a single TCR beta chain. The antigen is unknown. This CDR3 has 13 residues. V was pared by 1 base and J by 3 bases, with 7 bases between. CDR1 and CDR2 from the germline V gene are SEHNR and FQNEAQ (reference sequence). The treatment was: oral pan-JAK inhibitor, 5-10 mg twice daily. Alopecia areata patients gave lesional scalp punch biopsies and peripheral blood samples. The record originates from a study of CD8+ T cells in alopecia areata. Overall study: Twice daily, treated patients received 5 to 10 mg of oral tofacitinib. Disease severity was quantified as SALT score of affected scalp area.

cDNA reverse transcribed from extracted RNA served as the sequencing template. Only in-frame clones appear in the TCRdb table, and some are missing; sequencing was by immunoSEQ multiplex PCR. There are 65,000 to 75,000 clones in the sample; 29% occur only once, and under 15% lies in the top ten. Overall study findings and caveats: For patients receiving tofacitinib, scalp clonality and expanded CD8+ clones among the top 100 significantly decreased.

This receptor was obtained from a human donor with alopecia areata. The sequences come from CD8+ T cells sorted from blood, collected at week 4, from a patient treated with tofacitinib. V is TRBV7-9 and J is TRBJ2-7; unclear D gene. CDR3 nucleotides: TGTGCCAGCAGCTTAGGTCGCGACTACGAGCAGTACTTC. Translated, it gives CASSLGRDYEQYF.